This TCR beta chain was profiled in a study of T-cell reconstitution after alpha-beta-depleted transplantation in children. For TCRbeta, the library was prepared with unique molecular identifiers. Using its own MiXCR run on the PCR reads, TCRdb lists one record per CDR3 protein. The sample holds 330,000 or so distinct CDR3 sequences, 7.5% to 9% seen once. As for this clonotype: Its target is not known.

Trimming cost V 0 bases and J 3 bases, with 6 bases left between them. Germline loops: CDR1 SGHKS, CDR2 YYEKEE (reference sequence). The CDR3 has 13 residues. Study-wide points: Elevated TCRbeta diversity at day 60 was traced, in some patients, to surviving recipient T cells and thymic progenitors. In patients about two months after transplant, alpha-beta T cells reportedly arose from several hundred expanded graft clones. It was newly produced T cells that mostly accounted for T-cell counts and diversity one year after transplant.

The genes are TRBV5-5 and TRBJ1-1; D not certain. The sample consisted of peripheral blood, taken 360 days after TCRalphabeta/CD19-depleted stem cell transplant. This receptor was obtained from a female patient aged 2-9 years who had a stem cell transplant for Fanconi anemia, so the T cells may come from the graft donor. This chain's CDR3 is CASSLESYTEAFF. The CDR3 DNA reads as TGTGCCAGCAGCTTGGAGTCTTACACTGAAGCTTTCTTT.